Listed here are 18 T cell receptor beta chains from one sample, sequenced in a study of cytomegalovirus exposure and HLA in healthy donors. The PCR made use of 60 Vbeta and 13 Jbeta primers. TCRdb's copy holds only in-frame clones and misses some; the assay was immunoSEQ multiplex PCR. The data hold roughly 190,000 clones, with over 70% observed a single time. The sequencing sample was made of PBMCs. The receptors derive from a woman aged 18-30 years in good health and CMV-seronegative.

The chain is built from TRBV7-2 and TRBJ2-2; TRBD2 agrees at 10 bases. This CDR3 is 15 amino acids long. The ends lost 9 bases at V and 1 base at J; junction bases unmatched: 5. Germline V CDR1 and CDR2: SGHTA, FQGNSA. The CDR3 nucleotides are TGTGCCAGTACTAGGACTAGCGGGAACACCGGGGAGCTGTTTTTT. Translation: CASTRTSGNTGELFF.

This chain connects TRBV5-1 to TRBJ2-5, with 7 bases that match TRBD2. V shed 2 bases, J shed 0 bases, and the junction held 4 bases outside the gene matches. CDR3 length equals 15 residues. Germline V gene lookup returns CDR1 SGHRS and CDR2 YFSETQ. The CDR3 region is CASSLTGGNQETQYF. The CDR3 nucleotides read TGCGCCAGCAGCTTAACCGGGGGGAACCAAGAGACCCAGTACTTC.

The rearrangement uses TRBV28 and TRBJ1-2, with a tentative D call TRBD1 (5 bases). This CDR3 has 12 amino acids. Trimming left V 5 bases short and J 8 bases short, with 12 bases between. The germline V gene encodes CDR1 MDHEN and CDR2 SYDVKM. DNA of the CDR3: TGTGCCAGCAGTGGCAGGGAAAGAGGCTACACCTTC. It yields the protein CASSGRERGYTF.

This clone was detected a few times. The chain links TRBV7-3 to TRBJ1-1; 9 bases map to TRBD1. Trimming cost V 5 bases and J 7 bases; bases outside gene matches: 11. CDR3 size: 15 residues. The germline V gene has CDR1 SGHTA and CDR2 FQGTGA. The CDR3 reads CASSQTGGPLGEAFF. For the CDR3, the DNA is TGTGCCAGCAGCCAAACAGGGGGCCCCCTAGGTGAAGCTTTCTTT.

The V and J genes are TRBV20-1 and TRBJ1-2; D unclear. Germline CDR1 reads DFQATT; CDR2 reads SNEGSKA (reference sequence). This CDR3 region has 11 residues. Deletions cut 1 base from V and 9 bases from J, with 9 bases between. This CDR3 reads CSARATESYTF. The DNA of the CDR3 is TGCAGTGCTAGAGCCACAGAGAGCTACACCTTC.

The chain links TRBV6-1 to TRBJ2-6, with D uncertain. V lost 6 bases and J 0 bases, leaving 3 bases between the germline ends. Germline assignment: CDR1 MNHNS and CDR2 SASEGT. The CDR3 extends over 13 amino acids. This CDR3 reads CASRYSGANVLTF. CDR3 bases: TGTGCCAGCAGGTACTCTGGGGCCAACGTCCTGACTTTC.

This rearrangement joins TRBV5-1 to TRBJ2-7; 7 nucleotides line up with TRBD1. The V and J ends lost 3 bases and 1 base, in that order; junction bases with no gene match: 4. This CDR3 spans 14 amino acids. The germline CDR1 and CDR2 sequences are SGHRS and YFSETQ. This CDR3 reads CASSSPGQSYEQYF. Here the CDR3 DNA reads TGCGCCAGCAGCTCCCCGGGACAGTCCTACGAGCAGTACTTC.

The rearrangement uses TRBV30 and TRBJ2-7, with a weak D call TRBD1 (5 bases). V was clipped by 8 bases and J by 6 bases, with 8 bases between them. The CDR3 totals 9 residues. Germline V lookup: CDR1 GTSNPN, CDR2 SVGIG (reference sequence). CDR3 sequence (DNA): TGTGCCCGACAGTTCGAGCAGTACTTC. Amino acids: CARQFEQYF. The full variable domain, in which reference TRBV30 and TRBJ2-7 provide the parts outside the CDR3, is SQTIHQWPATLVQPVGSPLSLECTVEGTSNPNLYWYRQAAGRGLQLLFYSVGIGQISSEVPQNLSASRPQDRQFILSSKKLLLSDSGFYLCARQFEQYFGPGTRLTVT.

This chain joins TRBV5-5 and TRBJ1-3, with D uncertain. V lost 0 bases to trimming and J lost 0 bases, with 7 bases between them. Germline V gene sequence: CDR1 SGHKS, CDR2 YYEKEE (reference sequence). The CDR3 is made up of 15 amino acids. DNA for the CDR3: TGTGCCAGCAGCTTGGCTACAGACTCTGGAAACACCATATATTTT. Translating it yields CASSLATDSGNTIYF. Variable domain in full (rest from reference TRBV5-5 and TRBJ1-3): DAGVTQSPTHLIKTRGQQVTLRCSPISGHKSVSWYQQVLGQGPQFIFQYYEKEERGRGNFPDRFSARQFPNYSSELNVNALLLGDSALYLCASSLATDSGNTIYFGEGSWLTVV.

The sample holds one count of this clone. The genes are TRBV30 and TRBJ2-5; 14 bases fit TRBD2. The ends lost 3 bases at V and 3 bases at J; junction bases unmatched: 6. Germline CDR1 GTSNPN, CDR2 SVGIG (reference sequence). The CDR3 is 16 residues long. CDR3 amino acids: CAWRVKGLAGEETQYF. The DNA for the CDR3 is TGTGCCTGGAGGGTTAAGGGACTAGCGGGAGAAGAGACCCAGTACTTC. Complete variable domain (other parts from reference TRBV30 and TRBJ2-5): SQTIHQWPATLVQPVGSPLSLECTVEGTSNPNLYWYRQAAGRGLQLLFYSVGIGQISSEVPQNLSASRPQDRQFILSSKKLLLSDSGFYLCAWRVKGLAGEETQYFGPGTRLLVL.

The gene calls are TRBV11-2 and TRBJ2-7; 7 nucleotides match TRBD1. Germline V gene lookup returns CDR1 SGHAT and CDR2 FQNNGV. The CDR3 is 14 amino acids. Trimming at V came to 4 bases and at J to 3 bases, leaving 6 bases not matched to a gene. CDR3 nucleotide sequence: TGTGCCAGCAGCTCCACGGGACAGAGCTACGAGCAGTACTTC. This sequence encodes CASSSTGQSYEQYF.

The chain uses TRBV6-6 and TRBJ1-1; D may be TRBD1 (5 bases). CDR3 length equals 13 residues. Looked up from germline, CDR1 is MNHNY and CDR2 is SVGAGI (reference sequence). V was cut by 8 bases and J by 0 bases, with 10 bases left in between. The CDR3 here is CASVRQMNTEAFF. The CDR3 region has the DNA TGTGCCAGCGTGAGACAGATGAACACTGAAGCTTTCTTT.

The rearrangement uses TRBV5-1 and TRBJ2-5, with TRBD2 as a possible D gene (5 bases). The germline CDR1 and CDR2 sequences are SGHRS and YFSETQ. V was cut by 4 bases and J by 5 bases, with 18 bases left in between. This CDR3 is built from 15 residues. The CDR3 DNA sequence: TGCGCCAGCAGCCAACCGAGGAGTCGGAGGGAGACCCAGTACTTC. Translating gives CASSQPRSRRETQYF.

This clone was seen a handful of times. The rearrangement links TRBV28 to TRBJ2-7; D call uncertain. CDR3 length equals 12 residues. The V gene lost 2 bases and the J gene lost 3 bases, with 5 bases spanning the gap. Germline V gene data show CDR1 as MDHEN and CDR2 as SYDVKM. The CDR3 spells CASSLPLYEQYF. The CDR3 DNA reads TGTGCCAGCAGTTTACCCCTCTACGAGCAGTACTTC.

A few counts support this clone. The same CDR3 can be traced to other DNA sequences in this sample. The chain employs TRBV30 and TRBJ1-1; D possibly corresponds to TRBD1 (5 bases). The CDR3 is 13 amino acids. From germline, CDR1 is GTSNPN and CDR2 SVGIG (reference sequence). Trimming removed 0 bases from V and 4 bases from J, with 9 bases in between. In DNA, the CDR3 is TGTGCCTGGAGTGTTGGGGGGGGCACTGAAGCTTTCTTT. It encodes CAWSVGGGTEAFF.

V usage is TRBV2 and J usage is TRBJ1-4; TRBD1 aligns across 7 bases. This CDR3 has 16 amino acids. Germline CDR1 and CDR2: SNHLY and FYNNEI. Trimming took 7 bases from V and 4 from J; bases not matched to a gene: 12. The CDR3 sequence is CASTRQGPIINEKLFF. CDR3 sequence (DNA): TGTGCCAGCACTCGACAGGGACCTATCATTAATGAAAAACTGTTTTTT. The full variable domain, in which reference TRBV2 and TRBJ1-4 provide the parts outside the CDR3, is EPEVTQTPSHQVTQMGQEVILRCVPISNHLYFYWYRQILGQKVEFLVSFYNNEISEKSEIFDDQFSVERPDGSNFTLKIRSTKLEDSAMYFCASTRQGPIINEKLFFGSGTQLSVL.

This clone was counted only a few times. This chain joins TRBV4-1 and TRBJ2-1; the D is unclear. Between the trimmed V and J ends, which lost 3 bases and 6 bases, there was a span of 3 bases. CDR1 is MGHRA and CDR2 is YSYEKL in the germline V gene. The CDR3 totals 11 residues. In nucleotides, the CDR3 is TGCGCCAGCAGCCAGAGCAATGAGCAGTTCTTC. It translates to CASSQSNEQFF.

This chain uses TRBV5-1 with TRBJ2-7; TRBD1 aligns across 8 bases. CDR3 length equals 14 residues. Germline V gene data show CDR1 as SGHRS and CDR2 as YFSETQ. The trim removed 1 base at V and 7 bases at J, leaving 7 bases unmatched. The chain's CDR3 is CASSLNQGAREQYF. The CDR3 DNA follows: TGCGCCAGCAGCTTGAACCAGGGGGCGCGGGAGCAGTACTTC.